This TCR beta chain was obtained from a study of a mutant IDH1 vaccine in newly diagnosed glioma. Study details: Earlier care involved radiotherapy, temozolomide, or both, and the majority received both. Study results and caveats: Across multiple MHC alleles, around 92% of patients had vaccine-induced responses.

Generated by immunoSEQ multiplex PCR, the TCRdb table keeps only in-frame clones and is missing some. The table includes about 120,000 clones, almost 90% detected once. In the case of this clone: Its antigen is unidentified.

The ends were cut back, 7 bases at V and 5 bases at J, with 26 bases in the middle. The CDR3 covers 18 residues. Germline loops: CDR1 SEHNR, CDR2 FQNEAQ (reference sequence). Time point reported: week 11, during vaccination. Topical imiquimod accompanied each vaccine dose, which consisted of 300 ug of mutant IDH1 20-mer peptide. The specimen comprised PBMCs, sampled from a glioma patient whose treatment included an IDH1 peptide vaccine. J is TRBJ2-2 and V is TRBV7-9; D assignment may be TRBD1 or TRBD2 (5 bases each). The sequence derives from a woman between 50 and 59 years old with glioma. CDR3 sequence reads: CASKPTGTGPRGTGELFF. CDR3 bases: TGTGCCAGCAAACCCACGGGGACCGGGCCTCGTGGTACCGGGGAGCTGTTTTTT.